Listed below are T cell receptor beta chains from one sample, sequenced in a study of blood T cell repertoires in COVID-19. Libraries were prepared by immunoSEQ multiplex PCR; TCRdb keeps only in-frame clonotypes and omits some of them. Among about 430,000 clones listed, over 75% were seen once. What was sequenced was PBMCs or T cells enriched from blood (not recorded which). The source is a woman under 30 who had been exposed to COVID-19. The CDR3 runs from the conserved cysteine through the conserved F or W. D genes are given only for firm matches. Size tells how often a clone was seen (once, few, many) or the class of an expanded clone, and some rows leave it out.

D,V,size,J,CDR3,DNA
.,TRBV5-1,.,TRBJ1-1,CASSPGRVNTEAFF,TGCGCCAGCAGCCCTGGCCGGGTAAACACTGAAGCTTTCTTT
TRBD2,TRBV5-1,.,TRBJ2-7,CASSTASGRVEVQYF,TGCGCCAGCAGCACGGCTAGCGGGAGGGTGGAAGTGCAGTACTTC
TRBD1,TRBV11-2,few,TRBJ1-5,CASSLGQGAGQPQHF,TGTGCCAGCAGCTTAGGACAGGGGGCCGGTCAGCCCCAGCATTTT
.,TRBV9,.,TRBJ1-2,CASSVRAGVISNYGYTF,TGTGCCAGCAGCGTACGGGCAGGGGTCATCTCTAACTATGGCTACACCTTC
.,TRBV14,.,TRBJ2-5,CASSQGGRGLGETQYF,TGTGCCAGCAGCCAAGGAGGGCGGGGGCTTGGAGAGACCCAGTACTTC
TRBD2,TRBV15,.,TRBJ2-7,CATSRAPFSGDEQYF,TGTGCCACCAGCAGAGCACCGTTTAGCGGGGATGAGCAGTACTTC
TRBD2,TRBV4-2,.,TRBJ2-7,CASSQESSGGLKQYF,TGTGCCAGCAGCCAAGAATCGAGCGGGGGGCTCAAGCAGTACTTC
.,TRBV28,.,TRBJ1-1,CASSLAKWAEAFF,TGTGCCAGCAGTCTAGCTAAATGGGCTGAAGCTTTCTTT
TRBD1,TRBV9,few,TRBJ1-1,CASSVEGAMNTEAFF,TGTGCCAGCAGCGTAGAGGGGGCCATGAACACTGAAGCTTTCTTT
TRBD2,TRBV7-2,few,TRBJ2-7,CASSPGLAGNEQYF,TGTGCCAGCAGCCCTGGACTAGCGGGTAACGAGCAGTACTTC
.,TRBV6-5,.,TRBJ2-5,CASSYRGETQYF,TGTGCCAGCAGTTACAGGGGAGAGACCCAGTACTTC
TRBD1,TRBV28,.,TRBJ1-2,CASWDRMNYGYTF,TGTGCCAGCTGGGACAGGATGAACTATGGCTACACCTTC
.,TRBV7-2,.,TRBJ1-1,CASNYQGYTEAFF,TGTGCCAGCAACTACCAGGGGTACACTGAAGCTTTCTTT
.,TRBV5-6,.,TRBJ2-1,CASSLADNEQFF,TGTGCCAGCAGCTTGGCGGACAATGAGCAGTTCTTC
TRBD1,TRBV9,.,TRBJ1-1,CASSVGAGGWTEAFF,TGTGCCAGCAGCGTAGGGGCAGGGGGTTGGACTGAAGCTTTCTTT
TRBD1,TRBV7-3,.,TRBJ2-2,CASRDRGRVGGELFF,TGTGCCAGCAGGGACAGGGGGCGCGTGGGCGGGGAGCTGTTTTTT
TRBD2,TRBV7-2,.,TRBJ2-3,CASSSMTSGSPPQYF,TGTGCCAGCAGCTCGATGACTAGCGGGAGTCCTCCGCAGTATTTT
TRBD1,TRBV7-8,.,TRBJ2-2,CASSLVGDRRNTGELFF,TGTGCCAGCAGCTTAGTGGGGGACAGACGGAACACCGGGGAGCTGTTTTTT
TRBD2,TRBV27,once,TRBJ2-2,CASIGGGGGELFF,TGTGCCAGCATTGGCGGGGGAGGCGGGGAGCTGTTTTTT
.,TRBV4-1,.,TRBJ1-3,CASSQGQLSGNTIYF,TGCGCCAGCAGCCAAGGACAGCTCTCTGGAAACACCATATATTTT
.,TRBV7-9,.,TRBJ1-1,CASSLGAGPYKAFF,TGTGCCAGCAGCTTAGGAGCGGGACCATACAAAGCTTTCTTT
TRBD2,TRBV4-2,.,TRBJ2-7,CASSQVVAGGRPYEQYF,TGTGCCAGCAGCCAAGTAGTTGCGGGAGGGAGGCCCTACGAGCAGTACTTC
TRBD2,TRBV28,.,TRBJ2-5,CASSSPLAGEETQYF,TGTGCCAGCAGTTCCCCTCTAGCGGGAGAAGAGACCCAGTACTTC
.,TRBV27,.,TRBJ1-3,CASSLRPQGYSGNTIYF,TGTGCCAGCAGTTTGAGGCCCCAGGGTTACTCTGGAAACACCATATATTTT
.,TRBV6-1,.,TRBJ2-1,CASSEARGGGYNEQFF,TGTGCCAGCAGTGAAGCAAGGGGGGGAGGCTACAATGAGCAGTTCTTC
.,TRBV7-2,.,TRBJ2-5,CASSLAHSETQYF,TGTGCCAGCAGCTTAGCACATTCCGAGACCCAGTACTTC
.,TRBV4-2,.,TRBJ2-3,CASSQAQLLWGTDTQYF,TGTGCCAGCAGCCAAGCCCAACTATTGTGGGGCACAGATACGCAGTATTTT
.,TRBV6-1,.,TRBJ1-4,CASSEDLTNEKLFF,TGTGCCAGCAGTGAGGACTTGACTAATGAAAAACTGTTTTTT
.,TRBV7-2,.,TRBJ2-7,CASSFTGSYEQYF,TGTGCCAGCAGTTTTACCGGTTCCTACGAGCAGTACTTC
TRBD1,TRBV19,.,TRBJ1-2,CASSPPRDRGAQYGYTF,TGTGCCAGTAGCCCCCCGCGGGACAGGGGCGCCCAATATGGCTACACCTTC
TRBD2,TRBV28,.,TRBJ2-7,CASSSSGLAGAPPYEQYF,TGTGCCAGCAGTTCCTCGGGACTAGCGGGGGCCCCTCCCTACGAGCAGTACTTC
TRBD1,TRBV9,.,TRBJ1-2,CASSSSEGQVDANYGYTF,TGTGCCAGCAGCTCTTCCGAGGGACAGGTGGATGCTAACTATGGCTACACCTTC
TRBD2,TRBV27,few,TRBJ2-1,CASSTSGRANEQFF,TGTGCCAGCAGTACTAGCGGGAGAGCGAACGAGCAGTTCTTC
.,TRBV9,.,TRBJ1-2,CASSFRQTNYGYTF,TGTGCCAGCAGCTTTCGACAGACAAACTATGGCTACACCTTC
.,TRBV4-1,.,TRBJ1-2,CASSQQQLTNYGYTF,TGCGCCAGCAGCCAGCAACAGCTAACTAACTATGGCTACACCTTC
.,TRBV19,.,TRBJ1-3,CATQGPISGNTIYF,TGTGCCACACAGGGACCAATCTCTGGAAACACCATATATTTT
TRBD1,TRBV28,.,TRBJ1-2,CASSPIYRGYGYTF,TGTGCCAGCAGTCCGATATACAGGGGCTACGGCTACACCTTC
TRBD1,TRBV7-2,.,TRBJ2-5,CASSSGGTGGETQYF,TGTGCCAGCAGCTCAGGAGGGACAGGGGGAGAGACCCAGTACTTC
TRBD1,TRBV9,.,TRBJ1-2,CASSPPDRESGYTF,TGTGCCAGCAGCCCACCCGACAGGGAAAGTGGCTACACCTTC
TRBD2,TRBV6-4,.,TRBJ2-7,CASSGEAGLGQYF,TGTGCCAGCAGTGGCGAAGCGGGACTAGGGCAGTACTTC
.,TRBV9,.,TRBJ1-6,CASSARGTAGNSPLHF,TGTGCCAGCAGCGCGAGGGGGACCGCTGGTAATTCACCCCTCCACTTT